The T cell receptor beta chain under discussion was sequenced for a study of T-cell memory formation after mild COVID-19. Findings and caveats of the study: CD8+ contracting clones occupied EMRA, while CD4+ ones occupied mainly CM and EM.

The CDR3 is 16 residues long. V lost 5 bases and J lost 1, with 14 bases in between. The germline gives CDR1 ENHRY, CDR2 SYGVKD. Comments on this clonotype: Its antigen remains unidentified.

TCRdb analysed the 5' RACE reads with MiXCR anew, one entry per CDR3 protein. The sample yields 550,000 to 650,000 distinct CDR3 sequences, roughly a sixth seen once. This receptor was taken from an adult woman who had mild COVID-19 (a few samples of this study predate the infection). Cell type and time point are not known. Sequenced sample: PBMCs or a T cell subset sorted from them (not recorded which). The genes are TRBV10-3 and TRBJ2-2; D unclear. The CDR3 loop reads CAISLDGSLNTGELFF. In DNA form, the CDR3 reads TGTGCCATCAGTTTGGACGGCTCCTTGAACACCGGGGAGCTGTTTTTT.